This T cell receptor (beta chain) was documented in a study of beta chain features in type 1 diabetes. Trimming shortened V by 8 bases and J by 5 bases, and 25 bases separated the two germline ends. Germline loops: CDR1 MDHEN, CDR2 SYDVKM. The CDR3 runs 17 residues. The study's findings and limits: For Type 1 diabetes patients, all four CD4+ subsets carried TCRB CDR3s that were moderately but significantly shorter. Comparison showed that naive, central memory and Treg TCRB repertoires appeared more similar among patients than among healthy donors.

Each donor gave one heparinised blood draw averaging roughly 100 mL. Since all of the isolated RNA was reverse transcribed, expressed TCRB transcripts were what got sequenced. The table came from immunoSEQ multiplex PCR; TCRdb's copy has only in-frame clones and leaves some out. The repertoire holds about 340,000 clones, with about 13% as singletons. This clone has a handful of counts. Its antigen is not known. This receptor was taken from a woman aged 18-29 years with type 1 diabetes. The genes are TRBV28 and TRBJ2-1, with D tentatively TRBD1 (6 bases). Input material: naive CD4+ T cells from blood. The CDR3 is CASVHLGTPEFNNEQFF. CDR3 bases: TGTGCCAGCGTTCACCTTGGGACACCCGAATTTAACAATGAGCAGTTCTTC.